This TCR beta chain emerged from a study of blood T cells in healthy people across ages. Study observations and caveats: Greater diversity and more naive CD4+ cells were seen in long-lived donors than in aged donors.

CDR1 is MNHEY, CDR2 SMNVEV, per germline (reference sequence). Losses at the gene ends were 1 base for V and 4 bases for J; bases not matched to a gene: 2. The CDR3 extends over 14 amino acids. Concerning this clonotype: Its specificity is not known.

It was with a sample-barcoded 5' primer and a J-beta primer mix that a second PCR of roughly 7 to 12 cycles was run. The authors tagged each cDNA molecule using a template-switch adaptor with 12 random nucleotides. In TCRdb, the 5' RACE reads were re-called with MiXCR into one record per CDR3 protein. The sample records roughly 1,500,000 distinct CDR3 sequences, 34% being singletons. Donors were healthy Caucasian individuals from Russia aged roughly 6 to 90. The gene calls are TRBV27 and TRBJ2-5; the match to TRBD2 covers 8 bases. The sample consisted of blood. This clonotype was sampled from a woman younger than 45 in good health. The CDR3 bases are TGTGCCAGCAGTTTATTTCTAGCGGGAGAGACCCAGTACTTC. The encoded protein is CASSLFLAGETQYF.